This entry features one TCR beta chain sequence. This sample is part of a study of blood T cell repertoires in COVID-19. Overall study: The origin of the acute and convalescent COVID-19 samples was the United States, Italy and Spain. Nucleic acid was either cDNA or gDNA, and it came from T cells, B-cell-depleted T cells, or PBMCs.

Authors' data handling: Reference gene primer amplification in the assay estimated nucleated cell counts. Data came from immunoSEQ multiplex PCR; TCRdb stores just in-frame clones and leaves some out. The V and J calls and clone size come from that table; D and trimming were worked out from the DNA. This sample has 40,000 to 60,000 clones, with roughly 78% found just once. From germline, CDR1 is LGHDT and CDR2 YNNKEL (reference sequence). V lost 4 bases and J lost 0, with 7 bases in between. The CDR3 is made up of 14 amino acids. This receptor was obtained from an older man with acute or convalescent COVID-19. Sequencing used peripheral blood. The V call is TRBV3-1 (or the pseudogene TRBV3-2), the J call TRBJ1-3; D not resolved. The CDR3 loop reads CASSRTASGNTIYF. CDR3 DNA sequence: TGTGCCAGCAGCCGAACAGCCTCTGGAAACACCATATATTTT.